Listed below are T cell receptor beta chains from one sample, sequenced in a study of T cell responses to AZD1222 COVID-19 vaccine. The repertoire was sequenced with immunoSEQ multiplex PCR; TCRdb's copy has only in-frame clones and lacks some. The sample lists roughly 200,000 clones; approximately 89% were seen once. The sequences come from peripheral blood, collected 28 days after the second AZD1222 dose. These receptor sequences come from an adult who received the AZD1222 COVID-19 vaccine. Both conserved end residues are part of each CDR3. The D gene is left open where the match is weak. Size tells how often a clone was seen (once, few, many) or the class of an expanded clone, and some rows leave it out.

d_call,j_call,clone_size,v_call,cdr3_nt,cdr3_aa
NA,TRBJ1-1,NA,TRBV4-1,TGCGCCAGCAGCCAAGTCCACGTGGGGGGGCGGCTGAACACTGAAGCTTTCTTT,CASSQVHVGGRLNTEAFF
NA,TRBJ1-6,NA,TRBV30,TGTGCCTGGAGTGAATTGCGGGGAAGGAATTCACCCCTCCACTTT,CAWSELRGRNSPLHF
TRBD2,TRBJ2-2,NA,TRBV5-1,TGCGCCAGCAGCTTGGGGCTAGCGGGATCTTCACCCACCGGGGAGCTGTTTTTT,CASSLGLAGSSPTGELFF
NA,TRBJ2-2,NA,TRBV7-9,TGTGCCAGCAGCAAAATGACCGGGGAGCTGTTTTTT,CASSKMTGELFF
NA,TRBJ2-2,NA,TRBV2,TGTGCCAGCAGCGCTTTGGGTGCGACCGGGGAGCTGTTTTTT,CASSALGATGELFF
NA,TRBJ2-2,NA,TRBV5-1,TGCGCCAGCAGCCCGGCCGCGTCGGGCACCGGGGAGCTGTTTTTT,CASSPAASGTGELFF
TRBD1,TRBJ1-3,once,TRBV10-2,TGCGCCAGCAGTGAAGACAGGGGTCTGGGAGGAAACACCATATATTTT,CASSEDRGLGGNTIYF
NA,TRBJ2-6,NA,TRBV30,TGTGCCTGGACCATCTCTGGGGCCAACGTCCTGACTTTC,CAWTISGANVLTF
NA,TRBJ2-7,once,TRBV18,TGTGCCAGCTCACCACTACGGCAGGACGACGAGCAGTACTTC,CASSPLRQDDEQYF
NA,TRBJ2-7,NA,TRBV7-9,TGTGCCAGCAGCTTATGGCTGGAAAGGGCAGCCTACGAGCAGTACTTC,CASSLWLERAAYEQYF
NA,TRBJ1-1,NA,TRBV28,TGTGCCAGCAGTGAAACTGGGGTTCACACTGAAGCTTTCTTT,CASSETGVHTEAFF
NA,TRBJ2-7,NA,TRBV7-8,TGTGCCAGCAGCAGCTCGTGGATGGACCTATCAGGGGAGCAGTACTTC,CASSSSWMDLSGEQYF
NA,TRBJ2-5,NA,TRBV11-2,TGTGCCAGCAGCCGGGATAGAGAGACCCAGTACTTC,CASSRDRETQYF
TRBD1,TRBJ2-7,NA,TRBV28,TGTGCCACCCTGGGACAGCAGTCCTACGAGCAGTACTTC,CATLGQQSYEQYF
TRBD2,TRBJ2-1,NA,TRBV7-3,TGTGCCAGCAGCTCGTGGACTAGCGTGAATGAGCAGTTCTTC,CASSSWTSVNEQFF
NA,TRBJ1-3,NA,TRBV10-3,TGTGCCATCAGTGAGTCTCGGTCAGCCTCTGGAAACACCATATATTTT,CAISESRSASGNTIYF
TRBD2,TRBJ2-7,NA,TRBV6-5,TGTGCCAGCACCTCTCGACTAGCGGGTCTCTACGAGCAGTACTTC,CASTSRLAGLYEQYF
NA,TRBJ1-1,NA,TRBV12-3/TRBV12-4,TGTGCCAGCAGTTCGACAGGGAACACTGAAGCTTTCTTT,CASSSTGNTEAFF
NA,TRBJ2-3,NA,TRBV4-1,TGCGCCAGCAGACCCGGAGCCACAGATACGCAGTATTTT,CASRPGATDTQYF
TRBD2,TRBJ2-3,NA,TRBV9,TGTGCCAGCAGCGCCGGGACTAGCGGGACCGCAGATACGCAGTATTTT,CASSAGTSGTADTQYF
TRBD1,TRBJ1-5,few,TRBV19,TGTGCCAGTAGTATTGAGGGGACAGCGCGCAATCAGCCCCAGCATTTT,CASSIEGTARNQPQHF
TRBD2,TRBJ2-7,NA,TRBV7-6,TGTGCCAGCAGCTTATCGGGTGGCGGGAGCTACGAGCAGTACTTC,CASSLSGGGSYEQYF
NA,TRBJ1-2,NA,TRBV6-5,TGTGCCAGCTCCCGGGGGCAGTTCTATGGCTACACCTTC,CASSRGQFYGYTF
NA,TRBJ1-6,NA,TRBV4-1,TGCGCCAGCAGCCAAGCGGCCGGCTCGGGGTCACCCCTCCACTTT,CASSQAAGSGSPLHF
NA,TRBJ2-2,few,TRBV11-2,TGTGCCAGCAGCTTCCTCCAGGGGGAGCTGTTTTTT,CASSFLQGELFF
TRBD1,TRBJ1-1,NA,TRBV11-3,TGTGCCAGCAGCTCGGGACAGGGTAGGGGCCTCACTTTCTTT,CASSSGQGRGLTFF
NA,TRBJ2-3,NA,TRBV21-1,TGTGCCAGCAGCAAGGGTTGCCGGAGTATGAATACGCAGTATTTT,CASSKGCRSMNTQYF
TRBD1,TRBJ1-2,NA,TRBV5-6,TGTGCCAGCAGTTCTACCGGGACAGGGGTGATCGACTATGGCTACACCTTC,CASSSTGTGVIDYGYTF
NA,TRBJ1-5,NA,TRBV6-2/TRBV6-3,TGTGCCAGCAGTTCGGGACGGAATCAGCCCCAGCATTTT,CASSSGRNQPQHF
TRBD2,TRBJ2-7,once,TRBV11-2,TGTGCCAGCAGAGAAAGCGGGAGAATCTACGAGCAGTACTTC,CASRESGRIYEQYF